This is a list of T cell receptor beta chains from one sample in a study of blood T cell repertoires in COVID-19. Some clones are missing from TCRdb's copy, which holds only in-frame ones; the method was immunoSEQ multiplex PCR. Among 200,000 to 250,000 clones listed, 60% to 85% were seen once. The source material was peripheral blood. Receptor source: a woman between 70 and 85 years old with acute or convalescent COVID-19. Both conserved end residues are part of each CDR3. D genes are given only for firm matches. The size of a clone is reported for some rows only, either as once, few or many, or as a class for expanded clones.

D gene: TRBD1; V gene: TRBV19; J gene: TRBJ1-1; clone size: -; CDR3 protein: CASSTRTGGITEAFF; CDR3 DNA: TGTGCCAGTAGTACCCGGACAGGGGGGATCACTGAAGCTTTCTTT
D gene: TRBD2; V gene: TRBV11-2; J gene: TRBJ2-5; clone size: -; CDR3 protein: CASSLAGLAGFQYF; CDR3 DNA: TGTGCCAGCAGCTTAGCGGGACTAGCGGGGTTCCAGTACTTC
D gene: -; V gene: TRBV7-6; J gene: TRBJ2-2; clone size: -; CDR3 protein: CASSPLGGSNTGELFF; CDR3 DNA: TGTGCCAGCAGCCCGCTAGGCGGCTCGAACACCGGGGAGCTGTTTTTT
D gene: TRBD2; V gene: TRBV6-5; J gene: TRBJ2-5; clone size: -; CDR3 protein: CASARTGTSGQTQYF; CDR3 DNA: TGTGCCAGCGCCCGAACCGGGACTAGCGGTCAGACCCAGTACTTC
D gene: TRBD1; V gene: TRBV27; J gene: TRBJ1-2; clone size: -; CDR3 protein: CASSPRTGGGSYGYTF; CDR3 DNA: TGTGCCAGCAGTCCGAGGACAGGGGGCGGCTCCTATGGCTACACCTTC
D gene: TRBD1; V gene: TRBV4-1; J gene: TRBJ2-3; clone size: -; CDR3 protein: CASSRLRGDRASTDTQYF; CDR3 DNA: TGCGCCAGCAGCCGCCTAAGGGGGGACAGGGCAAGCACAGATACGCAGTATTTT
D gene: -; V gene: TRBV27; J gene: TRBJ2-5; clone size: once; CDR3 protein: CASKDTWGAGETQYF; CDR3 DNA: TGTGCCAGCAAAGATACTTGGGGCGCCGGGGAGACCCAGTACTTC
D gene: TRBD1; V gene: TRBV27; J gene: TRBJ2-3; clone size: -; CDR3 protein: CASSWTGPPDTQYF; CDR3 DNA: TGTGCCAGCAGCTGGACAGGGCCTCCAGATACGCAGTATTTT
D gene: TRBD2; V gene: TRBV11-2; J gene: TRBJ2-1; clone size: -; CDR3 protein: CASSLGRGGHNEQFF; CDR3 DNA: TGTGCCAGCAGCTTAGGGCGGGGGGGCCACAATGAGCAGTTCTTC
D gene: -; V gene: TRBV5-1; J gene: TRBJ1-2; clone size: -; CDR3 protein: CASSLWADNYGYTF; CDR3 DNA: TGCGCCAGCAGCTTGTGGGCAGACAACTATGGCTACACCTTC
D gene: TRBD1; V gene: TRBV28; J gene: TRBJ1-1; clone size: once; CDR3 protein: CASRSRTGGLRGVNTEAFF; CDR3 DNA: TGTGCCAGCAGATCTCGGACAGGGGGATTGCGAGGTGTGAACACTGAAGCTTTCTTT
D gene: -; V gene: TRBV2; J gene: TRBJ1-5; clone size: -; CDR3 protein: CASSARRSIRRDNQPQHF; CDR3 DNA: TGTGCCAGCAGTGCGAGACGGTCAATACGGCGGGACAATCAGCCCCAGCATTTT
D gene: -; V gene: TRBV25-1; J gene: TRBJ1-4; clone size: -; CDR3 protein: CASSDDRHNEKLFF; CDR3 DNA: TGTGCCAGCAGTGACGACAGGCACAATGAAAAACTGTTTTTT
D gene: TRBD2; V gene: TRBV5-5; J gene: TRBJ2-7; clone size: -; CDR3 protein: CASSYAGGEYEQYF; CDR3 DNA: TGTGCCAGCAGCTATGCGGGGGGAGAGTACGAGCAGTACTTC
D gene: TRBD2; V gene: TRBV4-2; J gene: TRBJ2-1; clone size: -; CDR3 protein: CASSQGTGGPYNEQFF; CDR3 DNA: TGTGCCAGCAGCCAAGGTACGGGGGGGCCTTACAATGAGCAGTTCTTC
D gene: -; V gene: TRBV7-3; J gene: TRBJ2-3; clone size: -; CDR3 protein: CASSPSASTDTQYF; CDR3 DNA: TGTGCCAGCAGCCCAAGCGCTAGCACAGATACGCAGTATTTT